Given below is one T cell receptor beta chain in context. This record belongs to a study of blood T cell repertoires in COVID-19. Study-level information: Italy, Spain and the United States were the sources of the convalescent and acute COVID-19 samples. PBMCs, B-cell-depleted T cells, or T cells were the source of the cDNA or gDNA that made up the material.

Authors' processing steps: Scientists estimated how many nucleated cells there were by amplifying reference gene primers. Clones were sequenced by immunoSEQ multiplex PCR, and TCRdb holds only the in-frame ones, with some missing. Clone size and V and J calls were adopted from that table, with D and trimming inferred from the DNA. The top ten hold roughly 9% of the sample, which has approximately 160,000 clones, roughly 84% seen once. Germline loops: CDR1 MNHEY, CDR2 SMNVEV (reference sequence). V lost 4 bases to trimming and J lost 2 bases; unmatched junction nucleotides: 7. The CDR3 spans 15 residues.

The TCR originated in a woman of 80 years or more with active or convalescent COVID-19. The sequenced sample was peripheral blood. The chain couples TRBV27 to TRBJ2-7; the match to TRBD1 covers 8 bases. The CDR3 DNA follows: TGTGCCAGCAGTTGGCTCGGACAGGGAACCTACGAGCAGTACTTC. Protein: CASSWLGQGTYEQYF.